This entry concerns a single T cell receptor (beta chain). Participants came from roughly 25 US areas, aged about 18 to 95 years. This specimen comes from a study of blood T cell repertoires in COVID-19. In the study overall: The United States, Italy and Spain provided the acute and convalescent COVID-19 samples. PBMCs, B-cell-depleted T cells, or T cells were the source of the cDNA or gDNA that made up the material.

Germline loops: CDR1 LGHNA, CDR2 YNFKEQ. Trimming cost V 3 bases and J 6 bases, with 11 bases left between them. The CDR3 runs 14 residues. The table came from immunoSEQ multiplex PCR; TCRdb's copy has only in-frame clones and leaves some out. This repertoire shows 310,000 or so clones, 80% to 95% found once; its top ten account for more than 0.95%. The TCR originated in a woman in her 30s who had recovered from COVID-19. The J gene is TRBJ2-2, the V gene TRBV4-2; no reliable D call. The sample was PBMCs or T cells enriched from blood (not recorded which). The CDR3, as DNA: TGTGCCAGCAGCCATAACGGTATTTCCGGGGAGCTGTTTTTT. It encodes CASSHNGISGELFF.